This is a list of T cell receptor beta chains from one sample in a study of shared clonotypes between healthy human individuals. Assay: immunoSEQ multiplex PCR; the TCRdb copy retains only in-frame clones and omits some. Of roughly 680,000 clones listed, around 70% were seen once; the top ten hold approximately 2%. Sequencing was performed on memory CD4+ T cells sorted from blood. These receptors originate from a woman in her 30s in good health. CDR3s include the opening cysteine and the closing phenylalanine or tryptophan. D genes are given only for firm matches. The listing skips clone size in some rows; elsewhere it reads once, few, many or a size class.

CDR3 length: 13
D gene: .
V gene: TRBV19
clone size: few
J gene: TRBJ2-5
CDR3 protein: CASSTTVQETQYF
CDR3 DNA: TGTGCCAGTAGTACGACGGTACAAGAGACCCAGTACTTC

CDR3 length: 17
D gene: .
V gene: TRBV29-1
clone size: .
J gene: TRBJ2-1
CDR3 protein: CSVYTSLTGALYNEQFF
CDR3 DNA: TGCAGCGTTTATACGTCATTGACGGGAGCCCTCTACAATGAGCAGTTCTTC

CDR3 length: 16
D gene: .
V gene: TRBV5-1
clone size: .
J gene: TRBJ2-6
CDR3 protein: CASSLGLVSGANVLTF
CDR3 DNA: TGCGCCAGCAGCTTGGGACTAGTGTCTGGGGCCAACGTCCTGACTTTC

CDR3 length: 14
D gene: .
V gene: TRBV5-1
clone size: .
J gene: TRBJ2-7
CDR3 protein: CASSLQGGSYEQYF
CDR3 DNA: TGCGCCAGCAGCTTGCAGGGGGGTTCCTACGAGCAGTACTTC

CDR3 length: 14
D gene: TRBD1
V gene: TRBV19
clone size: .
J gene: TRBJ2-1
CDR3 protein: CASSGMGQEYEQFF
CDR3 DNA: TGTGCCAGTAGTGGAATGGGACAGGAGTATGAGCAGTTCTTC

CDR3 length: 18
D gene: TRBD2
V gene: TRBV5-1
clone size: .
J gene: TRBJ2-7
CDR3 protein: CASSWEVGLAGGVSEQYF
CDR3 DNA: TGCGCCAGCAGCTGGGAGGTTGGACTAGCGGGAGGGGTCTCCGAGCAGTACTTC

CDR3 length: 12
D gene: .
V gene: TRBV19
clone size: .
J gene: TRBJ2-1
CDR3 protein: CASRTRVGEQFF
CDR3 DNA: TGTGCCAGTAGGACGAGAGTAGGCGAGCAGTTCTTC

CDR3 length: 12
D gene: .
V gene: TRBV28
clone size: few
J gene: TRBJ1-2
CDR3 protein: CASSLSGMGYTF
CDR3 DNA: TGTGCCAGCAGTTTATCAGGGATGGGCTACACCTTC

CDR3 length: 14
D gene: .
V gene: TRBV6-1
clone size: .
J gene: TRBJ2-5
CDR3 protein: CASSPITFQETQYF
CDR3 DNA: TGTGCCAGCAGTCCCATCACTTTCCAAGAGACCCAGTACTTC

CDR3 length: 13
D gene: TRBD2
V gene: TRBV9
clone size: .
J gene: TRBJ2-5
CDR3 protein: CASSISGQETQYF
CDR3 DNA: TGTGCCAGCAGCATTAGCGGGCAAGAGACCCAGTACTTC

CDR3 length: 13
D gene: .
V gene: TRBV4-1
clone size: .
J gene: TRBJ2-4
CDR3 protein: CASRGIAKNIQYF
CDR3 DNA: TGCGCCAGCAGGGGGATAGCCAAAAACATTCAGTACTTC

CDR3 length: 17
D gene: TRBD2
V gene: TRBV13
clone size: .
J gene: TRBJ2-7
CDR3 protein: CASSPPPLAPNSYEQYF
CDR3 DNA: TGTGCCAGCAGCCCACCCCCACTAGCGCCAAACTCCTACGAGCAGTACTTC

CDR3 length: 12
D gene: .
V gene: TRBV5-4
clone size: .
J gene: TRBJ2-5
CDR3 protein: CASSFRSETQYF
CDR3 DNA: TGTGCCAGCAGCTTCCGAAGTGAGACCCAGTACTTC

CDR3 length: 16
D gene: TRBD2
V gene: TRBV28
clone size: .
J gene: TRBJ2-7
CDR3 protein: CASRQPGTSGSYEQYF
CDR3 DNA: TGTGCCAGCAGGCAACCCGGGACTAGCGGATCCTACGAGCAGTACTTC

CDR3 length: 12
D gene: TRBD2
V gene: TRBV7-2
clone size: .
J gene: TRBJ2-1
CDR3 protein: CASSYSSGSGIF
CDR3 DNA: TGTGCCAGCAGCTACTCTAGCGGGAGCGGGATCTTC

CDR3 length: 19
D gene: TRBD1
V gene: TRBV4-1
clone size: .
J gene: TRBJ2-7
CDR3 protein: CASSLRAADRGLGPYEQYF
CDR3 DNA: TGCGCCAGCAGCTTGAGGGCGGCGGACAGGGGGCTGGGACCCTACGAGCAGTACTTC

CDR3 length: 14
D gene: TRBD2
V gene: TRBV5-4
clone size: .
J gene: TRBJ2-1
CDR3 protein: CASSLASGDNEQFF
CDR3 DNA: TGTGCCAGCAGCCTGGCTAGCGGCGACAATGAGCAGTTCTTC

CDR3 length: 13
D gene: TRBD2
V gene: TRBV28
clone size: .
J gene: TRBJ2-5
CDR3 protein: CASSSRGGETQYF
CDR3 DNA: TGTGCCAGCAGTTCTCGGGGGGGAGAGACCCAGTACTTC

CDR3 length: 13
D gene: .
V gene: TRBV6-1
clone size: .
J gene: TRBJ2-7
CDR3 protein: CASSEWRFYEQYF
CDR3 DNA: TGTGCCAGCAGTGAGTGGCGGTTCTACGAGCAGTACTTC

CDR3 length: 14
D gene: TRBD2
V gene: TRBV7-8
clone size: .
J gene: TRBJ2-5
CDR3 protein: CASRPLAGGETQYF
CDR3 DNA: TGTGCCAGCAGACCCCTAGCGGGAGGAGAGACCCAGTACTTC

CDR3 length: 14
D gene: .
V gene: TRBV5-1
clone size: .
J gene: TRBJ1-4
CDR3 protein: CASSLGDKNEKLFF
CDR3 DNA: TGCGCCAGCAGCTTGGGGGACAAAAATGAAAAACTGTTTTTT

CDR3 length: 13
D gene: .
V gene: TRBV30
clone size: once
J gene: TRBJ1-1
CDR3 protein: CAWANSGGAEAFF
CDR3 DNA: TGTGCCTGGGCGAACTCGGGGGGGGCTGAAGCTTTCTTT

CDR3 length: 15
D gene: .
V gene: TRBV7-8
clone size: .
J gene: TRBJ2-5
CDR3 protein: CASSPRAGIGETQYF
CDR3 DNA: TGTGCCAGCAGCCCCAGGGCGGGAATTGGAGAGACCCAGTACTTC

CDR3 length: 16
D gene: .
V gene: TRBV5-1
clone size: few
J gene: TRBJ1-5
CDR3 protein: CASSYRDGPSNQPQHF
CDR3 DNA: TGCGCCAGCAGCTACCGGGACGGTCCCTCCAATCAGCCCCAGCATTTT

CDR3 length: 18
D gene: .
V gene: TRBV18
clone size: .
J gene: TRBJ1-1
CDR3 protein: CASSSRQPGTNMNTEAFF
CDR3 DNA: TGTGCCAGCTCATCGAGACAGCCTGGAACAAACATGAACACTGAAGCTTTCTTT

CDR3 length: 11
D gene: .
V gene: TRBV11-2
clone size: .
J gene: TRBJ2-5
CDR3 protein: CASSVQETQYF
CDR3 DNA: TGTGCCAGCAGCGTCCAAGAGACCCAGTACTTC

CDR3 length: 10
D gene: .
V gene: TRBV28
clone size: few
J gene: TRBJ1-1
CDR3 protein: CASVSTEAFF
CDR3 DNA: TGTGCCAGCGTGAGCACTGAAGCTTTCTTT

CDR3 length: 15
D gene: .
V gene: TRBV6-1
clone size: few
J gene: TRBJ1-3
CDR3 protein: CASSVDGADGNTIYF
CDR3 DNA: TGTGCCAGCAGTGTCGACGGAGCCGATGGAAACACCATATATTTT

CDR3 length: 14
D gene: .
V gene: TRBV27
clone size: few
J gene: TRBJ2-5
CDR3 protein: CASSLGLPPETQYF
CDR3 DNA: TGTGCCAGCAGTTTAGGGCTCCCCCCGGAGACCCAGTACTTC

CDR3 length: 12
D gene: .
V gene: TRBV28
clone size: .
J gene: TRBJ1-1
CDR3 protein: CASMGVNTEAFF
CDR3 DNA: TGTGCCAGCATGGGTGTGAACACTGAAGCTTTCTTT

CDR3 length: 17
D gene: TRBD2
V gene: TRBV27
clone size: .
J gene: TRBJ2-2
CDR3 protein: CASSRGLAGSNTGELFF
CDR3 DNA: TGTGCCAGCAGTCGGGGACTAGCGGGTTCGAACACCGGGGAGCTGTTTTTT

CDR3 length: 15
D gene: TRBD2
V gene: TRBV27
clone size: .
J gene: TRBJ2-7
CDR3 protein: CASRGLAGVPYEQYF
CDR3 DNA: TGTGCCAGCAGGGGACTAGCGGGAGTCCCCTACGAGCAGTACTTC

CDR3 length: 18
D gene: TRBD2
V gene: TRBV5-1
clone size: .
J gene: TRBJ2-7
CDR3 protein: CASSSRSLGLAGRVEQYF
CDR3 DNA: TGCGCCAGCAGCTCCCGTTCGTTAGGACTAGCGGGGAGAGTGGAGCAGTACTTC

CDR3 length: 14
D gene: .
V gene: TRBV10-2
clone size: .
J gene: TRBJ1-5
CDR3 protein: CASRPGRGYQPQHF
CDR3 DNA: TGCGCCAGCAGACCCGGACGCGGGTATCAGCCCCAGCATTTT

CDR3 length: 15
D gene: .
V gene: TRBV28
clone size: once
J gene: TRBJ1-2
CDR3 protein: CASSRTAPILRGYTF
CDR3 DNA: TGTGCCAGCAGTAGGACAGCACCGATATTGCGCGGCTACACCTTC

CDR3 length: 12
D gene: .
V gene: TRBV27
clone size: .
J gene: TRBJ1-2
CDR3 protein: CASRGEIDGYTF
CDR3 DNA: TGTGCCAGCAGGGGAGAGATCGATGGCTACACCTTC

CDR3 length: 15
D gene: .
V gene: TRBV7-2
clone size: .
J gene: TRBJ2-2
CDR3 protein: CASSFGQGRTGELFF
CDR3 DNA: TGTGCCAGCAGCTTTGGGCAGGGGCGAACCGGGGAGCTGTTTTTT

CDR3 length: 15
D gene: TRBD2
V gene: TRBV28
clone size: .
J gene: TRBJ2-1
CDR3 protein: CASMLMGAGGNEQFF
CDR3 DNA: TGTGCCAGCATGCTGATGGGAGCGGGAGGGAATGAGCAGTTCTTC

CDR3 length: 14
D gene: TRBD2
V gene: TRBV30
clone size: .
J gene: TRBJ2-3
CDR3 protein: CAWKLAGATDTQYF
CDR3 DNA: TGTGCCTGGAAACTAGCGGGAGCAACAGATACGCAGTATTTT

CDR3 length: 18
D gene: TRBD2
V gene: TRBV5-1
clone size: .
J gene: TRBJ2-1
CDR3 protein: CASSFLAGNTPGGNEQFF
CDR3 DNA: TGCGCCAGCAGCTTCTTAGCGGGAAATACCCCGGGGGGGAATGAGCAGTTCTTC

CDR3 length: 14
D gene: TRBD1
V gene: TRBV2
clone size: few
J gene: TRBJ2-7
CDR3 protein: CASNEDRESYEQYF
CDR3 DNA: TGTGCCAGCAACGAGGACAGGGAATCCTACGAGCAGTACTTC

CDR3 length: 16
D gene: TRBD1
V gene: TRBV27
clone size: once
J gene: TRBJ2-4
CDR3 protein: CASSLIPGQGKNIQYF
CDR3 DNA: TGTGCCAGCAGTCTGATTCCCGGACAGGGGAAAAACATTCAGTACTTC

CDR3 length: 17
D gene: TRBD2
V gene: TRBV7-8
clone size: .
J gene: TRBJ2-3
CDR3 protein: CASSGLLAVHSTDTQYF
CDR3 DNA: TGTGCCAGCAGCGGCTTACTAGCGGTACATAGCACAGATACGCAGTATTTT

CDR3 length: 13
D gene: TRBD2
V gene: TRBV29-1
clone size: many
J gene: TRBJ2-3
CDR3 protein: CSTSGPGTDTQYF
CDR3 DNA: TGCAGCACTAGCGGCCCTGGCACAGATACGCAGTATTTT

CDR3 length: 14
D gene: TRBD1
V gene: TRBV6-1
clone size: .
J gene: TRBJ1-1
CDR3 protein: CAINGQGFGTEAFF
CDR3 DNA: TGTGCCATCAACGGACAGGGGTTCGGCACTGAAGCTTTCTTT

CDR3 length: 13
D gene: .
V gene: TRBV7-9
clone size: few
J gene: TRBJ1-1
CDR3 protein: CASSIGEDTEAFF
CDR3 DNA: TGTGCCAGCAGCATCGGGGAGGACACTGAAGCTTTCTTT

CDR3 length: 13
D gene: .
V gene: TRBV11-1
clone size: few
J gene: TRBJ1-1
CDR3 protein: CASSLEGFGEAFF
CDR3 DNA: TGTGCCAGCAGCTTGGAGGGGTTTGGAGAAGCTTTCTTT

CDR3 length: 13
D gene: .
V gene: TRBV18
clone size: .
J gene: TRBJ1-1
CDR3 protein: CASSDNLNTEAFF
CDR3 DNA: TGTGCCAGCTCAGATAACTTGAACACTGAAGCTTTCTTT

CDR3 length: 13
D gene: .
V gene: TRBV30
clone size: .
J gene: TRBJ2-3
CDR3 protein: CAWSKVGTDTQYF
CDR3 DNA: TGTGCCTGGAGTAAGGTCGGCACAGATACGCAGTATTTT

CDR3 length: 15
D gene: .
V gene: TRBV5-4
clone size: .
J gene: TRBJ2-7
CDR3 protein: CASSFGPDIAYEQYF
CDR3 DNA: TGTGCCAGCAGCTTTGGTCCTGACATCGCCTACGAGCAGTACTTC

CDR3 length: 16
D gene: TRBD1
V gene: TRBV28
clone size: .
J gene: TRBJ1-5
CDR3 protein: CASRDSGQGENQPQHF
CDR3 DNA: TGTGCCAGCAGAGACTCCGGACAGGGAGAAAATCAGCCCCAGCATTTT

CDR3 length: 14
D gene: TRBD2
V gene: TRBV5-1
clone size: few
J gene: TRBJ2-1
CDR3 protein: CASSPGTSGIEQFF
CDR3 DNA: TGCGCCAGCAGCCCAGGGACTAGCGGAATTGAGCAGTTCTTC

CDR3 length: 17
D gene: TRBD2
V gene: TRBV11-3
clone size: .
J gene: TRBJ2-1
CDR3 protein: CASSLETSVGLINEQFF
CDR3 DNA: TGTGCCAGCAGCTTAGAAACTAGCGTTGGTTTGATCAATGAGCAGTTCTTC

CDR3 length: 18
D gene: TRBD1
V gene: TRBV28
clone size: medium-sized
J gene: TRBJ2-6
CDR3 protein: CASSDRDRGYAGANVLTF
CDR3 DNA: TGTGCCAGCAGTGACCGGGACAGGGGATATGCAGGGGCCAACGTCCTGACTTTC

CDR3 length: 16
D gene: .
V gene: TRBV18
clone size: once
J gene: TRBJ1-4
CDR3 protein: CASSTSVLGGREKLFF
CDR3 DNA: TGTGCCAGCTCAACCTCCGTCTTGGGGGGCAGAGAAAAACTGTTTTTT

CDR3 length: 16
D gene: TRBD2
V gene: TRBV4-1
clone size: .
J gene: TRBJ2-3
CDR3 protein: CASSQAGRLAIDTQYF
CDR3 DNA: TGCGCCAGCAGCCAAGCCGGCCGACTAGCGATAGATACGCAGTATTTT

CDR3 length: 13
D gene: .
V gene: TRBV6-5
clone size: .
J gene: TRBJ1-1
CDR3 protein: CASSYGGATEAFF
CDR3 DNA: TGTGCCAGCAGTTACGGGGGTGCCACTGAAGCTTTCTTT

CDR3 length: 14
D gene: TRBD2
V gene: TRBV2
clone size: .
J gene: TRBJ2-1
CDR3 protein: CASRGGSGRNEQFF
CDR3 DNA: TGTGCCAGCAGGGGTGGTAGCGGGAGGAATGAGCAGTTCTTC

CDR3 length: 16
D gene: TRBD2
V gene: TRBV4-2
clone size: .
J gene: TRBJ2-3
CDR3 protein: CASSSQTSGRPDTQYF
CDR3 DNA: TGTGCCAGCAGCTCGCAGACTAGCGGGAGACCAGATACGCAGTATTTT